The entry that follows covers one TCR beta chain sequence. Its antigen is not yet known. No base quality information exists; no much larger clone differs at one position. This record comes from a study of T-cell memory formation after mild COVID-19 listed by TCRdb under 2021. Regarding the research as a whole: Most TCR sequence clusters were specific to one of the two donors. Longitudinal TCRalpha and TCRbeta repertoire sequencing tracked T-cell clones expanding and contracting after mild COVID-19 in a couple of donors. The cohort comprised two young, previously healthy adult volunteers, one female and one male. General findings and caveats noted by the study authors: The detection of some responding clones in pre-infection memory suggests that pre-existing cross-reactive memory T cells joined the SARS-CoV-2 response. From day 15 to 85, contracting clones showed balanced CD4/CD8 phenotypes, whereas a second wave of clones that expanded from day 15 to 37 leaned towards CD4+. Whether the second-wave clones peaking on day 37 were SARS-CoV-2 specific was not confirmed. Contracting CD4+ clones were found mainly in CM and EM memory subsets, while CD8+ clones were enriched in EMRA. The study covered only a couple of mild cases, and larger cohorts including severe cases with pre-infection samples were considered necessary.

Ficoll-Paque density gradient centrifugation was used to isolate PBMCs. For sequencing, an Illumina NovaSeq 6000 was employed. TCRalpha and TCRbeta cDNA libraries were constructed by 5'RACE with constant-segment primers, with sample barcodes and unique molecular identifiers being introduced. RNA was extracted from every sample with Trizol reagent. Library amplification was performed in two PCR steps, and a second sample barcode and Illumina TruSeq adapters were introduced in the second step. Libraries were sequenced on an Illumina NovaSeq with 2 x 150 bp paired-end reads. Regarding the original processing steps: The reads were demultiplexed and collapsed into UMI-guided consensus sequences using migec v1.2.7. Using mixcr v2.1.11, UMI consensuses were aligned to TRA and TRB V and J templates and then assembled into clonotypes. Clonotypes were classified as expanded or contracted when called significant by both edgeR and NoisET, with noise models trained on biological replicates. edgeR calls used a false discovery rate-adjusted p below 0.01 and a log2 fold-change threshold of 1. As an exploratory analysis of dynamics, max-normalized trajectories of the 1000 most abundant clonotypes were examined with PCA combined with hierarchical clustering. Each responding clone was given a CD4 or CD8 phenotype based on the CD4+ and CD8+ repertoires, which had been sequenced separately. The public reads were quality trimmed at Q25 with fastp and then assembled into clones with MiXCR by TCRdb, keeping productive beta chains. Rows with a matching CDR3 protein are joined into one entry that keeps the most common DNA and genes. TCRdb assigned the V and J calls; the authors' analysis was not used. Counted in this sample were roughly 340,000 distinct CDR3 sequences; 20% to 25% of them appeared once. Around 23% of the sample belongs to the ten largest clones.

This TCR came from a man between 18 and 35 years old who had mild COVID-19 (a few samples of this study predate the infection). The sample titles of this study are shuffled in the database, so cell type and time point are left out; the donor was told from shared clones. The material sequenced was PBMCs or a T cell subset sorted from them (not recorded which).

In nucleotide form, the sequence is TGTGCCAGCAGTACCCGGACAGGGGCTGAAAAACTGTTTTTT. Its translation is CASSTRTGAEKLFF. The chain joins TRBV27 to TRBJ1-4; 9 central bases correspond to TRBD1. V lost 5 bases and J lost 7 bases, and the count of bases not matched to a germline gene is 5. The CDR3 has 14 amino acids, counting the end cysteine and phenylalanine. Here the CDR3 DNA is all that survives: 42 bases in frame from base 1. The germline V gene (reference sequence) sets CDR1 to MNHEY and CDR2 to SMNVEV.